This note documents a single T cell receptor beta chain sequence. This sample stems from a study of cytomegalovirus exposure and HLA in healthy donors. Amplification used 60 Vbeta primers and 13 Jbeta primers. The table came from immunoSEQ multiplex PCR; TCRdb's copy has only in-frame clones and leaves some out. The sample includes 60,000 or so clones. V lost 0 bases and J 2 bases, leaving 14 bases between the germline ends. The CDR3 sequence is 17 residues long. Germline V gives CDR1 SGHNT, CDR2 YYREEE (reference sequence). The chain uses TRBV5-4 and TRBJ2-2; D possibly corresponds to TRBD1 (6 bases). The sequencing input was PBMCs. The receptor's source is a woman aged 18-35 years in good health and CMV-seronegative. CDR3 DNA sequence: TGTGCCAGCAGCTTGGGGGGGAACAGGGTAAACACCGGGGAGCTGTTTTTT. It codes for CASSLGGNRVNTGELFF.